Shown below are 5 T cell receptor beta chains from a single sample sequenced in a study of CD8 T cells in ankylosing spondylitis. TCRdb analysed the 5' RACE reads with MiXCR anew, one entry per CDR3 protein. Counted here are some 130,000 distinct CDR3 sequences, 12% to 15% occurring once; the ten biggest clones make up just under 3%. Sequencing was done on a sample of blood, either unsorted or a sorted T cell fraction (not recorded which). Receptor source: a female donor with ankylosing spondylitis or in good health (not recorded which).

This clonotype was detected ten times or more. This chain links TRBV5-1 with TRBJ2-3, with D hard to call. V lost 1 base, J lost 2 bases, and 2 bases lay in between. The CDR3 runs 12 residues. Germline V gene data show CDR1 as SGHRS and CDR2 as YFSETQ. CDR3 loop: CASSLPTDTQYF. For the CDR3, the DNA is TGCGCCAGCAGCTTGCCCACAGATACGCAGTATTTT.

This clonotype was seen more than once but under ten times. The CDR3 reads CASSFGEVVNTEAFF. The CDR3 DNA sequence: TGCGCCAGCAGCTTCGGTGAGGTGGTCAACACTGAAGCTTTCTTT. This sequence joins TRBV5-1 and TRBJ1-1; D not resolved. V was pared by 2 bases and J by 2 bases, with 13 bases between. CDR3 length equals 15 residues. Germline CDR1 reads SGHRS; CDR2 reads YFSETQ.

This clonotype came up many times. The chain carries TRBV20-1 and TRBJ2-5; 8 bases are shared with TRBD1. This CDR3 region has 15 residues. V lost 3 bases, J lost 1 base, and 7 bases stayed unmatched. Germline V gene lookup returns CDR1 DFQATT and CDR2 SNEGSKA (reference sequence). The CDR3 protein is CSASYVGQVQETQYF. CDR3 sequence (DNA): TGCAGTGCTAGCTACGTGGGACAGGTCCAAGAGACCCAGTACTTC.

The chain carries TRBV5-1 and TRBJ1-2; a possible D gene is TRBD1 (5 bases). V was cut by 5 bases and J by 10 bases, with 21 bases left in between. Per germline, CDR1 SGHRS and CDR2 YFSETQ. CDR3 length equals 14 residues. CDR3 loop: CASSYDSPLGVYTF. CDR3 DNA sequence: TGCGCCAGCAGTTACGACAGTCCTCTCGGTGTCTACACCTTC.

CDR3 nucleotides: TGTGCCAGCTCTAGCGCTGGACAGGGATGGACCGGGGAGCTGTTTTTT. It encodes CASSSAGQGWTGELFF. The chain links TRBV18 to TRBJ2-2, with TRBD1 matching 8 bases. Losses at the gene ends were 6 bases for V and 5 bases for J; bases not matched to a gene: 11. This CDR3 has 16 amino acids. Looked up from germline, CDR1 is KGHSH and CDR2 is LQKENI.